Given below is one T cell receptor (beta chain) in context. Its antigen remains unidentified. PCR was performed using 60 Vbeta and 13 Jbeta primers. Per the authors' pipeline: About 12 million of tens of millions of unique TCR beta chains were shared, per a later count. Libraries were prepared by immunoSEQ multiplex PCR; TCRdb keeps only in-frame clonotypes and omits some of them. Clone size and V and J calls were adopted from that table, with D and trimming inferred from the DNA. This listing includes around 150,000 clones. This record belongs to a study of cytomegalovirus exposure and HLA in healthy donors. Study at large: A data release that came early held some 79 million unique TCRs from HLA-typed donors.

Findings and caveats of the study: According to an earlier analysis, most TCR beta V segments yielded productive rearrangements about 87% or about 30% of the time. Approximately 160 TCR beta chains were listed as cytomegalovirus-associated.

The CDR3 is 15 residues long. The J segment lost 3 bases and the V segment lost 5 bases, leaving 7 bases of the junction unmatched. Germline CDR1 MNHEY, CDR2 SMNVEV (reference sequence). V and J are TRBV27 and TRBJ2-1, with TRBD1 matching 7 bases. Sequenced input: PBMCs. The receptor comes from a man aged 35-49 years in good health and CMV-seronegative. CDR3 amino acids: CASSRDSTYYNEQFF. The DNA for the CDR3 is TGTGCCAGCAGTCGGGACAGTACCTACTACAATGAGCAGTTCTTC.